These T cell receptor beta chains were read from a single sample in a study of cytomegalovirus exposure and HLA in healthy donors. Profiled with immunoSEQ multiplex PCR; TCRdb holds only in-frame clones, not every one. This table holds about 150,000 clones, 77% found once. Specimen: PBMCs. The receptor set was obtained from a woman aged 25 to 39 in good health and CMV-seropositive. Each CDR3 is given with its conserved first and last residue. D genes are given only for firm matches. A row's size may be missing; if present it is once, few, many or a size class.

CASSFPTGFGFYGYTF | TGTGCCAGCAGTTTTCCTACGGGGTTTGGGTTCTATGGCTACACCTTC | NA | TRBV28 | NA | TRBJ1-2 | 16
CASSVATSGISEQFF | TGTGCCAGCAGCGTAGCGACTAGCGGTATAAGTGAGCAGTTCTTC | NA | TRBV9 | TRBD2 | TRBJ2-1 | 15
CATTHDRFSREQYF | TGTGCCACAACCCACGACAGGTTCTCCCGCGAGCAGTACTTC | NA | TRBV28 | NA | TRBJ2-7 | 14
CAWKRQANTEAFF | TGTGCCTGGAAGCGACAGGCGAACACTGAAGCTTTCTTT | NA | TRBV30 | NA | TRBJ1-1 | 13
CANSDRPDQPQHF | TGTGCCAACTCGGACAGGCCAGATCAGCCCCAGCATTTT | NA | TRBV6-1 | TRBD1 | TRBJ1-5 | 13
CSVGRDRGLREQYF | TGCAGCGTTGGTAGGGACAGGGGGCTTCGGGAGCAGTACTTC | few | TRBV29-1 | TRBD1 | TRBJ2-7 | 14
CASSVTSGSWNEQYF | TGTGCCAGCAGTGTGACTAGCGGGAGCTGGAACGAGCAGTACTTC | NA | TRBV28 | TRBD2 | TRBJ2-7 | 15
CASSPLTATYEQYF | TGTGCCAGCAGCCCTTTGACAGCCACCTACGAGCAGTACTTC | NA | TRBV11-2 | NA | TRBJ2-7 | 14
CATSRDLLPTGELFF | TGTGCCACCAGCAGAGATCTCCTACCCACCGGGGAGCTGTTTTTT | NA | TRBV15 | NA | TRBJ2-2 | 15
CASSPLGATNEKLFF | TGTGCCAGCTCACCGTTAGGGGCAACTAATGAAAAACTGTTTTTT | NA | TRBV18 | NA | TRBJ1-4 | 15
CASSSRVSGNTIYF | TGTGCCAGCAGTTCCAGGGTGTCTGGAAACACCATATATTTT | few | TRBV28 | NA | TRBJ1-3 | 14
CAWSIQVASPQHF | TGTGCCTGGAGTATACAGGTAGCATCCCCCCAGCATTTT | NA | TRBV30 | NA | TRBJ1-5 | 13
CASSQSRAGANVLTF | TGTGCCAGCAGCCAATCCAGGGCTGGGGCCAACGTCCTGACTTTC | NA | TRBV16 | NA | TRBJ2-6 | 15
CASSQDWRLAGVYEQYF | TGCGCCAGCAGCCAAGATTGGAGACTAGCGGGAGTATACGAGCAGTACTTC | NA | TRBV4-1 | TRBD2 | TRBJ2-7 | 17
CASSFVGQGNEQFF | TGTGCCAGCAGCTTCGTTGGACAGGGTAATGAGCAGTTCTTC | NA | TRBV7-8 | TRBD1 | TRBJ2-1 | 14
CASSLFTNPEAFF | TGTGCCAGCAGCTTATTTACTAACCCTGAAGCTTTCTTT | few | TRBV5-4 | NA | TRBJ1-1 | 13
CASRRDSPEAFF | TGTGCCAGCAGGAGGGATAGCCCTGAAGCTTTCTTT | NA | TRBV2 | NA | TRBJ1-1 | 12
CASSLHGTVTYSNQPQHF | TGTGCCAGCAGCTTACACGGGACAGTTACTTATAGCAATCAGCCCCAGCATTTT | NA | TRBV7-2 | TRBD1 | TRBJ1-5 | 18
CASSDSGSTGELFF | TGCGCCAGCAGTGATAGCGGGAGTACCGGGGAGCTGTTTTTT | NA | TRBV10-1 | TRBD2 | TRBJ2-2 | 14
CSARDRTSEKLFF | TGCAGCGCGCGGGACAGGACCTCCGAAAAACTGTTTTTT | NA | TRBV29-1 | TRBD1 | TRBJ1-4 | 13
CASYRGSSGANVLTF | TGTGCCAGCTACAGGGGAAGCTCTGGGGCCAACGTCCTGACTTTC | NA | TRBV6-4 | TRBD1 | TRBJ2-6 | 15
CASSPPDRGWAQETQYF | TGTGCCAGCAGCCCGCCGGACAGGGGATGGGCCCAAGAGACCCAGTACTTC | NA | TRBV13 | TRBD1 | TRBJ2-5 | 17
CASSIESTGGGDPYEQYF | TGTGCCAGTAGTATCGAGTCAACAGGGGGAGGCGACCCCTACGAGCAGTACTTC | NA | TRBV19 | TRBD1 | TRBJ2-7 | 18
CAWSVQGLRGSTEAFF | TGTGCCTGGAGTGTACAGGGCCTCCGCGGGAGCACTGAAGCTTTCTTT | once | TRBV30 | NA | TRBJ1-1 | 16
CASSPQREYSYNEQFF | TGTGCCAGCAGCCCTCAGCGGGAGTACTCCTACAATGAGCAGTTCTTC | NA | TRBV7-8 | TRBD2 | TRBJ2-1 | 16
CASSFVQGAGGYGYTF | TGTGCCAGTAGTTTCGTACAGGGGGCAGGAGGCTATGGCTACACCTTC | NA | TRBV19 | TRBD1 | TRBJ1-2 | 16
CASSLTDRGYEQYF | TGTGCCAGCAGCTTAACAGACCGAGGGTACGAGCAGTACTTC | NA | TRBV7-2 | NA | TRBJ2-7 | 14
CASSLAGTGAINEKLFF | TGTGCCAGCAGCTTAGCAGGGACAGGGGCGATTAATGAAAAACTGTTTTTT | NA | TRBV7-2 | TRBD1 | TRBJ1-4 | 17
CASSSAGLNTGELFF | TGTGCCAGCAGTTCGGCAGGCTTGAACACCGGGGAGCTGTTTTTT | NA | TRBV28 | NA | TRBJ2-2 | 15
CASSPRDRAGNEQFF | TGTGCCAGCAGCCCCCGGGACAGGGCTGGCAATGAGCAGTTCTTC | NA | TRBV11-3 | TRBD1 | TRBJ2-1 | 15
CASTNGLEPYEQYF | TGTGCCAGCACCAATGGACTTGAACCCTACGAGCAGTACTTC | NA | TRBV11-3 | NA | TRBJ2-7 | 14
CASSSRTGFGYGYTF | TGTGCCAGCAGTTCACGGACAGGTTTTGGCTATGGCTACACCTTC | once | TRBV28 | TRBD1 | TRBJ1-2 | 15
CASSLGTGLSREQYF | TGTGCCAGCAGCTTAGGGACAGGGCTTTCTCGCGAGCAGTACTTC | NA | TRBV7-6 | TRBD1 | TRBJ2-7 | 15
CASSLVPGTVQETQYF | TGCGCCAGCAGCTTGGTCCCCGGGACAGTTCAAGAGACCCAGTACTTC | few | TRBV5-1 | TRBD1 | TRBJ2-5 | 16
CASSSDPGVQETQYF | TGTGCCAGCAGCTCGGACCCCGGGGTCCAAGAGACCCAGTACTTC | NA | TRBV11-2 | NA | TRBJ2-5 | 15
CAISGNLAGGTDTQYF | TGTGCCATCAGTGGGAACCTAGCGGGGGGCACAGATACGCAGTATTTT | few | TRBV10-3 | TRBD2 | TRBJ2-3 | 16
CASSFSGRVSYEQYF | TGTGCCAGCAGCTTTAGCGGGAGGGTCTCCTACGAGCAGTACTTC | NA | TRBV7-9 | TRBD2 | TRBJ2-7 | 15
CASSVGGGISYEQYF | TGTGCCAGCAGCGTAGGGGGGGGCATCTCCTACGAGCAGTACTTC | NA | TRBV9 | NA | TRBJ2-7 | 15
CASSLSGQPNEKLFF | TGTGCCAGCAGTTTATCGGGACAGCCCAATGAAAAACTGTTTTTT | NA | TRBV27 | TRBD1 | TRBJ1-4 | 15
CASSLNTGELFF | TGTGCCAGCAGCCTTAACACCGGGGAGCTGTTTTTT | NA | TRBV7-2 | NA | TRBJ2-2 | 12
CAISDLGHTEAFF | TGTGCCATCAGTGATCTGGGGCACACTGAAGCTTTCTTT | NA | TRBV10-3 | NA | TRBJ1-1 | 13
CSVPGLAGVGTDTQYF | TGCAGCGTTCCGGGACTAGCGGGAGTGGGGACAGATACGCAGTATTTT | NA | TRBV29-1 | TRBD2 | TRBJ2-3 | 16
CASSLTDREGLERGNTIYF | TGTGCCAGCAGCCTTACGGACAGGGAAGGTTTGGAACGTGGAAACACCATATATTTT | NA | TRBV9 | TRBD1 | TRBJ1-3 | 19
CASTSETGGSEQYF | TGTGCCAGCACTTCGGAGACAGGGGGTTCCGAGCAGTACTTC | NA | TRBV28 | TRBD1 | TRBJ2-7 | 14
CASSPGLAGVSYEQYF | TGTGCCAGCAGCCCGGGACTAGCGGGAGTCTCCTACGAGCAGTACTTC | NA | TRBV7-6 | TRBD2 | TRBJ2-7 | 16
CASSVGAGGEPGELFF | TGTGCCAGCAGCGTAGGGGCGGGGGGCGAGCCCGGGGAGCTGTTTTTT | NA | TRBV9 | TRBD2 | TRBJ2-2 | 16
CASITLAGGPRYEQYF | TGTGCCAGCATCACGTTAGCGGGAGGGCCCCGGTACGAGCAGTACTTC | NA | TRBV28 | TRBD2 | TRBJ2-7 | 16
CASSLAGSSGNTIYF | TGTGCCAGCAGCTTAGCGGGCAGCTCTGGAAACACCATATATTTT | NA | TRBV7-2 | NA | TRBJ1-3 | 15
CASSFQTGGVTEAFF | TGCGCCAGCAGCTTCCAGACAGGGGGGGTCACTGAAGCTTTCTTT | NA | TRBV5-1 | TRBD1 | TRBJ1-1 | 15
CASSFSVDEQYF | TGTGCCAGCAGCTTCTCGGTCGACGAGCAGTACTTC | NA | TRBV5-4 | NA | TRBJ2-7 | 12
CASSQDVRGGVELFF | TGCGCCAGCAGCCAAGATGTAAGGGGGGGAGTGGAGCTGTTTTTT | NA | TRBV4-3 | NA | TRBJ2-2 | 15
CASSSDPGLAGETQYF | TGCGCCAGCAGCTCAGATCCGGGACTAGCTGGAGAGACCCAGTACTTC | NA | TRBV5-1 | TRBD2 | TRBJ2-5 | 16
CASSLGTSGTYEQYF | TGTGCCAGCAGCTTAGGGACTAGCGGGACCTACGAGCAGTACTTC | NA | TRBV13 | TRBD2 | TRBJ2-7 | 15
CASSEDWQETQYF | TGTGCCAGCAGTGAAGACTGGCAAGAGACCCAGTACTTC | NA | TRBV25-1 | NA | TRBJ2-5 | 13
CSVLSGNTIYF | TGCAGTGTATTGTCTGGAAACACCATATATTTT | NA | TRBV20-1 | NA | TRBJ1-3 | 11
CASGLVRIAGVNEQFF | TGTGCTAGTGGTTTGGTACGCATAGCGGGGGTGAATGAGCAGTTCTTC | NA | TRBV12-5 | TRBD2 | TRBJ2-1 | 16
CATRDIRNTEAFF | TGTGCCACCCGGGACATCCGGAACACTGAAGCTTTCTTT | NA | TRBV10-3 | NA | TRBJ1-1 | 13
CASSRDRVPNYGYTF | TGTGCCAGCAGTCGGGACAGGGTTCCTAACTATGGCTACACCTTC | NA | TRBV6-1 | TRBD1 | TRBJ1-2 | 15
CASSFGGWVKAFF | TGTGCCAGCAGTTTTGGGGGGTGGGTAAAAGCTTTCTTT | few | TRBV28 | NA | TRBJ1-1 | 13
CASSYGTPAEGYTF | TGTGCCAGCAGCTACGGGACACCTGCAGAAGGCTACACCTTC | NA | TRBV7-2 | NA | TRBJ1-2 | 14